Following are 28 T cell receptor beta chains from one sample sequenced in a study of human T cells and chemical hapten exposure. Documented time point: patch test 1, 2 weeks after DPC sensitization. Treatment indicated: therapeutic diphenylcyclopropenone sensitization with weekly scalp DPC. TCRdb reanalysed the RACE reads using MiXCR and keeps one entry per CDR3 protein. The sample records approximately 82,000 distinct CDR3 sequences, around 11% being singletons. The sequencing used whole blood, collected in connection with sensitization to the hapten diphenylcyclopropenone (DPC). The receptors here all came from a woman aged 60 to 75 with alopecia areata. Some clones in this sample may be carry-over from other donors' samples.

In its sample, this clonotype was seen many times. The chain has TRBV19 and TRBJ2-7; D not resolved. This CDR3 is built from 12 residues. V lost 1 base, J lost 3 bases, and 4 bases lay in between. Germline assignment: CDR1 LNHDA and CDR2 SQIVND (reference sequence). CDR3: CASSIADYEQYF. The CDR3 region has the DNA TGTGCCAGTAGTATAGCTGACTACGAGCAGTACTTC. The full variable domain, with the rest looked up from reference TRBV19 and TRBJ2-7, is DGGITQSPKYLFRKEGQNVTLSCEQNLNHDAMYWYRQDPGQGLRLIYYSQIVNDFQKGDIAEGYSVSREKKESFPLTVTSAQKNPTAFYLCASSIADYEQYFGPGTRLTVT.

The CDR3 DNA is TGCGCCAGCAGCTTGCTACAGGGCGGCGAGCAGTACTTC. Its translation is CASSLLQGGEQYF. The V and J genes are TRBV5-1 and TRBJ2-7, with D perhaps matching TRBD1 (6 bases). This CDR3 is 13 amino acids long. Germline V CDR1 and CDR2: SGHRS, YFSETQ. V was trimmed by 1 base and J by 6 bases, leaving 11 bases between them.

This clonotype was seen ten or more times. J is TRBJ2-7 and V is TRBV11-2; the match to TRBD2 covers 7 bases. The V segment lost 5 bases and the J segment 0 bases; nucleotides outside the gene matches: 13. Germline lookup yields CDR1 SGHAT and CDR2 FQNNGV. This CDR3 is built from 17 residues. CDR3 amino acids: CASSPGGGAGLSYEQYF. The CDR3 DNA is TGTGCCAGCAGCCCTGGGGGGGGAGCGGGGCTCTCCTACGAGCAGTACTTC.

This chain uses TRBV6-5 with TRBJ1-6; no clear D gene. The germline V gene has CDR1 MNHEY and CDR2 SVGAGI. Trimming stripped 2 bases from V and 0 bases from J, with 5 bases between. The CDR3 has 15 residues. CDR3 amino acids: CASSYGSSYNSPLHF. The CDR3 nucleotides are TGTGCCAGCAGTTACGGGTCCTCCTATAATTCACCCCTCCACTTT.

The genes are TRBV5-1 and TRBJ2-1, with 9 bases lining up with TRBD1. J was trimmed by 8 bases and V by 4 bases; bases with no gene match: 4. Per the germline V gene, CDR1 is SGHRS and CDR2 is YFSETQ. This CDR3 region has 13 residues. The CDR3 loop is CASSGGQGYEQFF. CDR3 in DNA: TGCGCCAGCAGCGGGGGACAGGGCTATGAGCAGTTCTTC.

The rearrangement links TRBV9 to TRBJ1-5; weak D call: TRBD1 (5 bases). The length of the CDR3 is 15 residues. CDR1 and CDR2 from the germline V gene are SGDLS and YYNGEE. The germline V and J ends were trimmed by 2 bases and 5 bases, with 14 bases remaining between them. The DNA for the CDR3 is TGTGCCAGCAGCGTCACGGGGGAAGCTTATCAGCCCCAGCATTTT. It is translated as CASSVTGEAYQPQHF.

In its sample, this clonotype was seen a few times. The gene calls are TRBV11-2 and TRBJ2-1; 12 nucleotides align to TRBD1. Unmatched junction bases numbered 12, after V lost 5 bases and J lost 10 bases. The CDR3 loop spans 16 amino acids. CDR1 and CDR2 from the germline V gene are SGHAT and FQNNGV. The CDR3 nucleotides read TGTGCCAGCAGCCCGAACACGGGGACAGGGGGCGGGGAGCAGTTCTTC. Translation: CASSPNTGTGGGEQFF.

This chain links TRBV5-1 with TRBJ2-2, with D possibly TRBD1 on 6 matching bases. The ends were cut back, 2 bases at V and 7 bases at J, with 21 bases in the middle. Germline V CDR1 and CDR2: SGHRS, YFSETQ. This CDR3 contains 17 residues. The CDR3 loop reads CASSLRSGTPGGGELFF. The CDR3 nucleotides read TGCGCCAGCAGCTTAAGGTCCGGGACACCCGGTGGCGGGGAGCTGTTTTTT.

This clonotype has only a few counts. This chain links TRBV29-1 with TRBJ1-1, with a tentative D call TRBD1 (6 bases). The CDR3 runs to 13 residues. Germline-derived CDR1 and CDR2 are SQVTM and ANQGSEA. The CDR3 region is CSHTGYSFTEAFF. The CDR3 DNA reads TGCAGTCACACAGGGTACAGCTTCACTGAAGCTTTCTTT.

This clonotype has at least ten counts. In nucleotides, the CDR3 is TGCAGTGCTAGTAAACAGAGGAACACCGGGGAGCTGTTTTTT. Protein product: CSASKQRNTGELFF. V and J are TRBV20-1 and TRBJ2-2; D call uncertain. Trimming left V 3 bases short and J 1 base short, with 9 bases between. The CDR3 totals 14 residues. Per the germline V gene, CDR1 is DFQATT and CDR2 is SNEGSKA (reference sequence).

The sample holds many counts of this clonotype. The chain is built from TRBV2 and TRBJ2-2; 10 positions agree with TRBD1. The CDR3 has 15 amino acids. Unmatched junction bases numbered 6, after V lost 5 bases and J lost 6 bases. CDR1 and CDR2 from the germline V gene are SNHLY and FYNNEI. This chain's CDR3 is CASSRTGGMAGELFF. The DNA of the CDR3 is TGTGCCAGCAGTCGGACAGGGGGGATGGCCGGGGAGCTGTTTTTT. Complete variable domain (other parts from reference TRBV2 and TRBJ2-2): EPEVTQTPSHQVTQMGQEVILRCVPISNHLYFYWYRQILGQKVEFLVSFYNNEISEKSEIFDDQFSVERPDGSNFTLKIRSTKLEDSAMYFCASSRTGGMAGELFFGEGSRLTVL.

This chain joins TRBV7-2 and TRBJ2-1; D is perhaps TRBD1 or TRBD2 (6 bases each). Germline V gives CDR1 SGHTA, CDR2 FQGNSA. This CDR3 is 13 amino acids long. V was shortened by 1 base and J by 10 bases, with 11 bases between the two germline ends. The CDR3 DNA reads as TGTGCCAGCAGCTTAGGCCGGGGGCCCGAGCAGTTCTTC. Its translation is CASSLGRGPEQFF. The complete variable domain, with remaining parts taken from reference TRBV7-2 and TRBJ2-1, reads GAGVSQSPSNKVTEKGKDVELRCDPISGHTALYWYRQSLGQGLEFLIYFQGNSAPDKSGLPSDRFSAERTGGSVSTLTIQRTQQEDSAVYLCASSLGRGPEQFFGPGTRLTVL.

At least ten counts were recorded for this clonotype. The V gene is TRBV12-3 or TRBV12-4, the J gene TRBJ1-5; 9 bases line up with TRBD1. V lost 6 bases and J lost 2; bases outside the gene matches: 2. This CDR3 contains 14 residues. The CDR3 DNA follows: TGTGCCAGCAGCTGGACAGGGGGCAATCAGCCCCAGCATTTT. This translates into CASSWTGGNQPQHF.

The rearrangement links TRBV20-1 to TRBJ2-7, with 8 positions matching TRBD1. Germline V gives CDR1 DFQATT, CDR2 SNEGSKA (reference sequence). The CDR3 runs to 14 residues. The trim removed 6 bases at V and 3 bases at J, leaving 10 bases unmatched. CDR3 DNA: TGCAGTGCATCTCCCCGGGACAGGATCTACGAGCAGTACTTC. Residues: CSASPRDRIYEQYF.

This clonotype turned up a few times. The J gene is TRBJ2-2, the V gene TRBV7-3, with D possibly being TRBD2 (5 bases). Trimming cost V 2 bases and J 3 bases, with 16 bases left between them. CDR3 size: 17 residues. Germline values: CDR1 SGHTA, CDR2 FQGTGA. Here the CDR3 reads CASSLSPGLADTGELFF. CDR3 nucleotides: TGTGCCAGCAGCTTATCGCCGGGTCTAGCCGACACCGGGGAGCTGTTTTTT.

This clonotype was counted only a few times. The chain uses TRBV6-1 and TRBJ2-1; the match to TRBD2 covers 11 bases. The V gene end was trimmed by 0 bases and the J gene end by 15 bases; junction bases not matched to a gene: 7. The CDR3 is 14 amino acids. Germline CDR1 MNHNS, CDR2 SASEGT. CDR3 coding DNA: TGTGCCAGCAGTGAAGCGCCAACTAGCGGGGGCGGGTTCTTC. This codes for CASSEAPTSGGGFF.

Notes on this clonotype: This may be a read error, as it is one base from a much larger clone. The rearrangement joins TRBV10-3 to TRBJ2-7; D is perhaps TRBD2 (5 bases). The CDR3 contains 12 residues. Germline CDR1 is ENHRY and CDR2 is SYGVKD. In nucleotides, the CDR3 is TGTGCCATCGGTGAGCGGTTAAGCGAGCAGTACTTC. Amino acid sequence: CAIGERLSEQYF.

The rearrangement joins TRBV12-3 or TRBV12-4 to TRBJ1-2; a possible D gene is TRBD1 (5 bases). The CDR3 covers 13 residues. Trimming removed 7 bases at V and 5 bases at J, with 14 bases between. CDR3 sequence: CASTEGQGYGYTF. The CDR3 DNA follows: TGTGCCAGCACCGAGGGGCAGGGTTATGGCTACACCTTC.

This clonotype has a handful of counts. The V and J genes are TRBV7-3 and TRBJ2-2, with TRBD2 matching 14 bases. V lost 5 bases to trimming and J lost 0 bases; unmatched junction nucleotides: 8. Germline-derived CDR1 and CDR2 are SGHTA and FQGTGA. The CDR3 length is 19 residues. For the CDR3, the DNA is TGTGCCAGCAGCCCCGGGACTAGCGGGGGAAGTACGAACACCGGGGAGCTGTTTTTT. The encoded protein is CASSPGTSGGSTNTGELFF. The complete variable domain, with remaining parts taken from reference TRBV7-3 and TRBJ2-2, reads GAGVSQTPSNKVTEKGKYVELRCDPISGHTALYWYRQSLGQGPEFLIYFQGTGAADDSGLPNDRFFAVRPEGSVSTLKIQRTERGDSAVYLCASSPGTSGGSTNTGELFFGEGSRLTVL.

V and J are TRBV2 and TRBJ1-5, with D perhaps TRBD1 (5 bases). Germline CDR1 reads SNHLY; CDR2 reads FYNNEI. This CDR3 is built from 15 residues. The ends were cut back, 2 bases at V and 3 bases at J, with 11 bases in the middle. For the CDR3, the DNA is TGTGCCAGCAGTGAACGATGGGGGAACAATCAGCCCCAGCATTTT. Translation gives CASSERWGNNQPQHF.

CDR3 residues: CASSRNLYEQYF. CDR3 bases: TGTGCCAGCAGCCGGAACCTTTACGAGCAGTACTTC. The chain couples TRBV5-6 to TRBJ2-7, with D hard to call. Germline values: CDR1 SGHDT, CDR2 YYEEEE. This CDR3 spans 12 amino acids. Deletions cut 4 bases from V and 4 bases from J, with 9 bases between. The variable domain in full, completed from reference TRBV5-6 and TRBJ2-7, reads DAGVTQSPTHLIKTRGQQVTLRCSPKSGHDTVSWYQQALGQGPQFIFQYYEEEERQRGNFPDRFSGHQFPNYSSELNVNALLLGDSALYLCASSRNLYEQYFGPGTRLTVT.

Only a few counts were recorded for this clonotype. The CDR3 is CASSVGGVTGGKDTQYF. In DNA form, the CDR3 reads TGTGCCAGCAGCGTAGGTGGGGTGACGGGGGGAAAAGATACGCAGTATTTT. V usage is TRBV7-2 and J usage is TRBJ2-3; TRBD2 matches 7 bases. This CDR3 spans 17 amino acids. CDR1 and CDR2 (germline): SGHTA, FQGNSA. V gave up 5 bases and J gave up 5 bases; unmatched junction bases: 16.

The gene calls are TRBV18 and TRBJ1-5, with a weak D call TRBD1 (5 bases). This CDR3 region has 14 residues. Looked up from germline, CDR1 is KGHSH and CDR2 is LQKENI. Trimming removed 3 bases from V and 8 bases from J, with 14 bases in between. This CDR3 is CASSPSTDGKPQHF. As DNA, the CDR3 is TGTGCCAGCTCACCGTCGACAGATGGTAAGCCCCAGCATTTT.

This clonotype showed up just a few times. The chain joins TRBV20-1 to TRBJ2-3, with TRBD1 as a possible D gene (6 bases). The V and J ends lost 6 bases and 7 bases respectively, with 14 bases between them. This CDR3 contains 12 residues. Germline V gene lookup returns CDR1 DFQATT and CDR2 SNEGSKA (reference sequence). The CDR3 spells CSAQGAVNTQYF. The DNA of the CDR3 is TGCAGTGCACAGGGAGCGGTCAATACGCAGTATTTT.

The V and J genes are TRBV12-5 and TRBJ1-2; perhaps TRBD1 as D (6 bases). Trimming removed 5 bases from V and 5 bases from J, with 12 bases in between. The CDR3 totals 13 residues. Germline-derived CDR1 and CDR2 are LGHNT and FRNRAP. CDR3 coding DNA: TGTGCTAGTGGTGGGGACACAAGATATGGCTACACCTTC. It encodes CASGGDTRYGYTF. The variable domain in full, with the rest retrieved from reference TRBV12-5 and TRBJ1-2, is DARVTQTPRHKVTEMGQEVTMRCQPILGHNTVFWYRQTMMQGLELLAYFRNRAPLDDSGMPKDRFSAEMPDATLATLKIQPSEPRDSAVYFCASGGDTRYGYTFGSGTRLTVV.

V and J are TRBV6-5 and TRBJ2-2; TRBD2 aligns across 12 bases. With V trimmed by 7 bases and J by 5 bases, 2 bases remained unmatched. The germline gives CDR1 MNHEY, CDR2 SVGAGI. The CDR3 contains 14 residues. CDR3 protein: CASNGLAGTGELFF. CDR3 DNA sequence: TGTGCCAGCAACGGACTAGCGGGGACCGGGGAGCTGTTTTTT.

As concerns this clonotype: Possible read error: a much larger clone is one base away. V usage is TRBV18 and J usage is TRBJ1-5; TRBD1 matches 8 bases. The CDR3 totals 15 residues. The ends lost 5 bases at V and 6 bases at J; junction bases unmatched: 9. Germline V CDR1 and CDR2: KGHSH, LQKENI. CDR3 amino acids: CASSSNAGGIQPQHF. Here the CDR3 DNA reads TGTGCCAGCTCATCCAATGCAGGGGGCATTCAGCCCCAGCATTTT.

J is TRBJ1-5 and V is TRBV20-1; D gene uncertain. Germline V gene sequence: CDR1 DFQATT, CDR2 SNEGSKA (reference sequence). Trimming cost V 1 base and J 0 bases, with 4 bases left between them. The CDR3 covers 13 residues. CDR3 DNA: TGCAGTGCTAGAGCCGATAGCAATCAGCCCCAGCATTTT. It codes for CSARADSNQPQHF.